This T cell receptor beta chain was retrieved from a study of blood T cell repertoires in COVID-19. At the level of the study: PBMCs, B-cell-depleted T cells, or T cells provided the cDNA or gDNA that made up the material.

The V gene's germline CDR1 is MNHEY and CDR2 SVGAGI. There are 14 residues in the CDR3. Trimming shortened V by 7 bases and J by 3 bases, and 13 bases separated the two germline ends. Profiled with immunoSEQ multiplex PCR; TCRdb holds only in-frame clones, not every one. The sample has 130,000 to 150,000 clones; about 79% are singletons. The chain links TRBV6-5 to TRBJ1-5; maybe TRBD1 (6 bases). Sample: PBMCs or T cells enriched from blood (not recorded which). The clonotype was recovered from a man in his fifties or sixties who had recovered from COVID-19. CDR3 sequence: CASTPGAPNQPQHF. The DNA of the CDR3 is TGTGCCAGCACCCCAGGGGCCCCCAATCAGCCCCAGCATTTT.